The rows below give T cell receptor beta chains drawn from one sample of a study of blood T cells in healthy people across ages. Via MiXCR, TCRdb re-called the 5' RACE reads, giving one row per CDR3 protein. Here the sample spans about 1.8 million distinct CDR3 sequences, just under 50% being singletons. Sequenced sample: blood. Source of these receptors: a woman between 40 and 50 years old in good health. CDR3s include the opening cysteine and the closing phenylalanine or tryptophan. The D gene is left open where the match is weak. For some rows the clone size is stated as once, few or many, or as a class when expanded; others skip it.

J gene,clone size,CDR3 length,V gene,D gene,CDR3 protein,CDR3 DNA
TRBJ2-1,few,14,TRBV7-2,-,CASSPYKGGNEQFF,TGTGCCAGCAGCCCATACAAGGGGGGGAATGAGCAGTTCTTC
TRBJ1-5,-,14,TRBV7-2,-,CASSLARKGDPQHF,TGTGCCAGCAGCTTAGCGAGGAAGGGAGATCCCCAGCATTTT
TRBJ2-1,-,15,TRBV4-2,TRBD2,CASSQGSSGYNEQFF,TGTGCCAGCAGCCAAGGATCTAGCGGGTACAATGAGCAGTTCTTC
TRBJ1-1,-,16,TRBV27,TRBD1,CASSLFGQGDRTEAFF,TGTGCCAGCAGTTTATTTGGACAGGGGGATAGGACTGAAGCTTTCTTT
TRBJ2-5,-,17,TRBV20-1,-,CSTRTGLGGAAQETQYF,TGCAGTACTAGGACGGGTCTTGGCGGAGCTGCACAAGAGACCCAGTACTTC
TRBJ1-2,-,14,TRBV7-2,-,CASSFDASSYGYTF,TGTGCCAGCAGCTTCGACGCCTCCTCCTATGGCTACACCTTC
TRBJ1-2,-,13,TRBV6-5,-,CASSETGHYGYTF,TGTGCCAGCAGTGAGACAGGCCACTATGGCTACACCTTC
TRBJ2-3,-,17,TRBV4-3,-,CASSQDLGDSSTDTQYF,TGCGCCAGCAGCCAAGATCTGGGAGATTCTAGCACAGATACGCAGTATTTT
TRBJ2-7,-,13,TRBV4-2,-,CASSQDGPYEQYF,TGTGCCAGTAGCCAAGATGGCCCCTACGAGCAGTACTTC
TRBJ1-2,-,15,TRBV20-1,-,CSACPPQGFNYGYTF,TGCAGTGCTTGCCCACCCCAGGGATTTAACTATGGCTACACCTTC
TRBJ2-3,-,13,TRBV20-1,TRBD2,CSARLAATDTQYF,TGCAGTGCTCGACTAGCGGCCACAGATACGCAGTATTTT
TRBJ2-6,-,15,TRBV12-3/TRBV12-4,-,CASSTGGTGANVLTF,TGTGCCAGCAGCACAGGAGGCACTGGGGCCAACGTCCTGACTTTC
TRBJ2-3,-,14,TRBV29-1,TRBD2,CSVGGLADTDTQYF,TGCAGCGTTGGGGGACTAGCGGACACAGATACGCAGTATTTT
TRBJ2-7,-,13,TRBV9,-,CASSLRDAGEQYF,TGTGCCAGCAGTCTCAGGGACGCGGGGGAGCAGTACTTC
TRBJ1-2,-,14,TRBV20-1,TRBD1,CSAEVEGAGRGYTF,TGCAGTGCCGAGGTTGAGGGGGCTGGTCGTGGCTACACCTTC
TRBJ2-7,-,16,TRBV12-3/TRBV12-4,-,CASSLALSDRLIEQYF,TGTGCCAGCAGTTTAGCGCTAAGCGACAGGCTGATTGAGCAGTACTTC
TRBJ1-5,many,16,TRBV28,-,CASSLSEGVLDQPQHF,TGTGCCAGCAGTTTATCAGAGGGTGTATTGGATCAGCCCCAGCATTTT
TRBJ2-3,few,18,TRBV4-3,TRBD2,CASSQGVAGGPSTDTQYF,TGCGCCAGCAGCCAAGGGGTAGCGGGGGGGCCTAGCACAGATACGCAGTATTTT
TRBJ2-7,many,12,TRBV5-5,-,CASSPQTYEQYF,TGTGCCAGCAGCCCCCAAACCTACGAGCAGTACTTC
TRBJ1-1,-,16,TRBV4-1,-,CASSQVPGGVNTEAFF,TGCGCCAGCAGCCAAGTCCCAGGAGGAGTGAACACTGAAGCTTTCTTT
TRBJ2-3,few,16,TRBV13,-,CASEPPEGGSTDTQYF,TGTGCCAGCGAGCCTCCCGAGGGGGGGAGTACAGATACGCAGTATTTT
TRBJ2-7,few,15,TRBV5-1,-,CASSLVEGGSGEQYF,TGCGCCAGCAGCTTGGTCGAAGGCGGGTCGGGCGAGCAGTACTTC
TRBJ2-5,few,15,TRBV3-1,TRBD2,CASSQDPSGQETQYF,TGTGCCAGCAGCCAAGACCCTAGCGGTCAGGAGACCCAGTACTTC
TRBJ1-5,-,12,TRBV12-3/TRBV12-4,-,CASSFNSQPQHF,TGTGCCAGCAGTTTTAACTCCCAGCCCCAGCATTTT
TRBJ2-5,-,15,TRBV20-1,TRBD2,CSATGSGGVVETQYF,TGCAGTGCTACAGGAAGCGGGGGGGTAGTGGAGACCCAGTACTTC
TRBJ2-3,once,14,TRBV3-1,-,CASSTRTLTDTQYF,TGTGCCAGCAGCACCCGGACCCTCACAGATACGCAGTATTTT
TRBJ2-7,few,14,TRBV6-6,-,CASSNRGGFYEQYF,TGTGCCAGCAGCAACAGGGGAGGCTTCTACGAGCAGTACTTC
TRBJ2-7,few,14,TRBV12-3/TRBV12-4,-,CASSKHSKPYEQYF,TGTGCCAGCTCAAAGCATTCAAAGCCCTACGAGCAGTACTTC
TRBJ2-5,few,15,TRBV28,TRBD1,CASSSDRVVQETQYF,TGTGCCAGCAGTTCGGACAGGGTGGTCCAAGAGACCCAGTACTTC
TRBJ2-1,-,16,TRBV4-2,-,CASTPRARASYNEQFF,TGTGCCAGCACTCCGAGGGCACGGGCCTCCTACAATGAGCAGTTCTTC
TRBJ2-1,few,18,TRBV7-2,-,CASSLVGPGSSSYNEQFF,TGTGCCAGCAGCTTAGTTGGTCCCGGGTCTAGCTCCTACAATGAGCAGTTCTTC
TRBJ2-4,-,17,TRBV11-2,TRBD1,CASSLETGSGSKNIQYF,TGTGCCAGCAGCTTAGAGACAGGGAGTGGGTCCAAAAACATTCAGTACTTC
TRBJ1-5,few,14,TRBV27,-,CASSFGGINQPQHF,TGTGCCAGCAGTTTTGGGGGGATCAATCAGCCCCAGCATTTT
TRBJ2-5,-,19,TRBV4-1,-,CASSQESRLIGGKQETQYF,TGCGCCAGCAGCCAAGAAAGTCGCCTTATTGGGGGCAAACAAGAGACCCAGTACTTC
TRBJ2-7,-,14,TRBV6-6,-,CASSYGVIAYEQYF,TGTGCCAGCAGTTATGGGGTCATAGCCTACGAGCAGTACTTC
TRBJ2-7,-,14,TRBV3-1,-,CASSQGVQGYEQYF,TGTGCCAGCAGCCAAGGGGTTCAGGGCTACGAGCAGTACTTC
TRBJ2-5,-,15,TRBV27,TRBD1,CASSPRDRGGETQYF,TGTGCCAGCAGTCCCCGGGACAGGGGTGGGGAGACCCAGTACTTC
TRBJ2-7,-,16,TRBV11-2,TRBD2,CASSLSSGGLGYEQYF,TGTGCCAGCAGCTTATCTAGCGGGGGTCTTGGCTACGAGCAGTACTTC
TRBJ1-2,few,16,TRBV9,TRBD1,CASSASDRVRTYGYTF,TGTGCCAGCAGCGCCTCGGACAGGGTCAGGACATATGGCTACACCTTC
TRBJ2-4,-,15,TRBV28,-,CASMGQIIAKNIQYF,TGTGCCAGCATGGGCCAGATAATAGCCAAAAACATTCAGTACTTC
TRBJ2-7,few,15,TRBV20-1,TRBD2,CSASPLAGLTQAQYF,TGCAGTGCTTCACCGCTAGCGGGGCTCACCCAGGCCCAGTACTTC
TRBJ2-3,few,16,TRBV6-1,TRBD1,CASSEGSRGIGDTQYF,TGTGCCAGCAGTGAGGGGTCCAGGGGGATCGGAGATACGCAGTATTTT
TRBJ2-7,-,13,TRBV6-6,-,CASKDAATYEQYF,TGTGCCAGCAAGGACGCAGCCACCTACGAGCAGTACTTC
TRBJ2-5,-,14,TRBV20-1,-,CSASIPGRIETQYF,TGCAGTGCTAGTATTCCGGGGCGCATCGAGACCCAGTACTTC
TRBJ2-3,-,16,TRBV7-9,-,CASSLVRGPVTDTQYF,TGTGCCAGCAGCTTAGTGCGGGGGCCGGTAACAGATACGCAGTATTTT
TRBJ2-3,-,15,TRBV20-1,-,CSARDPQQATDTQYF,TGCAGTGCTAGAGACCCACAGCAGGCGACAGATACGCAGTATTTT
TRBJ2-5,-,13,TRBV7-2,-,CASSLDKQETQYF,TGTGCCAGCAGCTTGGATAAACAAGAGACCCAGTACTTC
TRBJ2-3,-,16,TRBV20-1,TRBD2,CSAYRTSGGAADTQYF,TGCAGTGCTTACAGGACTAGCGGGGGGGCGGCAGATACGCAGTATTTT
TRBJ2-5,few,15,TRBV6-5,TRBD1,CASSTAGGPGETQYF,TGTGCCAGCAGCACTGCAGGGGGACCAGGGGAGACCCAGTACTTC
TRBJ1-2,few,15,TRBV6-5,-,CASSSQVSTNYGYTF,TGTGCCAGCAGTTCTCAGGTTTCAACCAACTATGGCTACACCTTC
TRBJ2-7,-,14,TRBV10-3,TRBD1,CAISEPTGMSEQYF,TGTGCCATCAGTGAGCCGACAGGGATGTCCGAGCAGTACTTC
TRBJ1-2,few,14,TRBV5-5,TRBD1,CASSTGQGGYGYTF,TGTGCCAGCAGCACCGGACAGGGAGGCTATGGCTACACCTTC
TRBJ2-5,few,15,TRBV13,-,CASSSTRGSGETQYF,TGTGCCAGCAGCTCCACTCGTGGGTCGGGAGAGACCCAGTACTTC